The text below deals with one T cell receptor (beta chain). No antigen is known for it. The CDR3 length is 14 residues. From germline, CDR1 is MNHNY and CDR2 SVGAGI (reference sequence). With 0 bases clipped from V and 2 bases from J, the junction kept 0 bases outside the gene matches. The sample comes from a study of OX40 agonist ivuxolimab in advanced cancers. About the study: Age averaged around 60 years (range about 23 to 80), and 82.7% were male.

Study findings and constraints: Some of the lowest clonal expansion was seen in partial responders at 0.1-3.0 mg/kg.

Some clones are missing from TCRdb's copy, which holds only in-frame ones; the method was immunoSEQ multiplex PCR. Of tens of thousands of clones detected, about 85% appear once; the ten largest clones hold 38%. Anyone with autoimmune disease history or systemic immunosuppression was excluded. The chain is built from TRBV6-6 and TRBJ2-7; 8 bases align to TRBD2. The TCR sequence derives from an adult with an advanced solid tumor such as melanoma, head and neck, liver or kidney cancer. This specimen consisted of CD4+ or CD8+ T cells sorted from blood, obtained in a trial of the OX40 agonist ivuxolimab. CDR3 coding DNA: TGTGCCAGCAGTTACTCGACTAGCGCCTACGAGCAGTACTTC. Translation gives CASSYSTSAYEQYF.